Listed here are 23 T cell receptor beta chains from one sample, sequenced in a study of regulatory T cells in long-lasting Graves disease. Regarding time point: newly diagnosed GD, antithyroid drugs for less than 3 months. PBMCs provided the RNA from which the TCR library was made. CDR3-region Arm-PCR and iRepertoire HTBI primers produced the TCR beta libraries. One entry per CDR3 protein results from TCRdb running MiXCR on the multiplex PCR reads. The sample shows about 500,000 distinct CDR3 sequences, under 20% of them seen only once. This sample also appeared in a second study, on T cells in Graves' hyperthyroidism and ophthalmopathy.

Material: peripheral blood mononuclear cells (PBMCs), obtained at new diagnosis, from a patient treated with antithyroid drugs. The origin of the receptors is a man aged 40-50 years with Graves disease.

This clonotype was recorded at least ten times. J is TRBJ2-7 and V is TRBV12-3 or TRBV12-4; D is perhaps TRBD1 or TRBD2 (6 bases each). Trimming took off 2 bases at V and 5 bases at J, with 19 bases between the two ends. The CDR3 spans 16 residues. The CDR3 DNA reads as TGTGCCAGCAGTTTATCAGGGGTGGAGGGGTCCCACGAGCAGTACTTC. Protein sequence: CASSLSGVEGSHEQYF.

A few counts support this clonotype. The V call is TRBV29-1, the J call TRBJ2-4, with a tentative D call TRBD1 (5 bases). Per the germline V gene, CDR1 is SQVTM and CDR2 is ANQGSEA. V lost 3 bases and J 8 bases, leaving 8 bases between the germline ends. The CDR3 contains 11 residues. CDR3 in DNA: TGCAGCGTTGAGCAAGGGGACATTCAGTACTTC. Translated, it gives CSVEQGDIQYF. The full variable domain, rest sourced from reference TRBV29-1 and TRBJ2-4, is SAVISQKPSRDICQRGTSLTIQCQVDSQVTMMFWYRQQPGQSLTLIATANQGSEATYESGFVIDKFPISRPNLTFSTLTVSNMSPEDSSIYLCSVEQGDIQYFGAGTRLSVL.

V and J are TRBV5-4 and TRBJ2-1, with a tentative D call TRBD2 (6 bases). This CDR3 contains 16 residues. The V gene lost 0 bases and the J gene lost 0 bases, with 10 bases spanning the gap. Per the germline V gene, CDR1 is SGHNT and CDR2 is YYREEE (reference sequence). CDR3 in DNA: TGTGCCAGCAGCTTGGATCTAGCGAGCTCCTACAATGAGCAGTTCTTC. Amino acids: CASSLDLASSYNEQFF.

There are many counts of this clonotype. The gene calls are TRBV20-1 and TRBJ1-2; D is ambiguous. The ends were cut back, 4 bases at V and 2 bases at J, with 8 bases in the middle. Germline V gene data show CDR1 as DFQATT and CDR2 as SNEGSKA (reference sequence). This CDR3 is 12 amino acids long. The CDR3 reads CSAIVGNYGYTF. Written as DNA, the CDR3 is TGCAGTGCTATAGTAGGAAACTATGGCTACACCTTC.

This clonotype was detected a few times. CDR3 nucleotides: TGTGCCAGCAGTGGGTGGGGTAGCACAGATACGCAGTATTTT. Its protein product is CASSGWGSTDTQYF. The chain links TRBV27 to TRBJ2-3; D not certain. Germline V gene lookup returns CDR1 MNHEY and CDR2 SMNVEV (reference sequence). CDR3 length equals 14 residues. V lost 5 bases and J 0 bases, leaving 9 bases between the germline ends.

CDR3 nucleotide sequence: TGTGCCAGCAGCCAAGGGGCGGACACCGGGGAGCTGTTTTTT. Its translation is CASSQGADTGELFF. The V gene is TRBV6-1, the J gene TRBJ2-2; perhaps TRBD1 as D (5 bases). The CDR3 runs 14 residues. Trimming removed 6 bases at V and 3 bases at J, with 11 bases between. The germline V gene encodes CDR1 MNHNS and CDR2 SASEGT.

V is TRBV6-5 and J is TRBJ1-3, with a tentative D call TRBD1 (5 bases). Per the germline V gene, CDR1 is MNHEY and CDR2 is SVGAGI. V shed 2 bases and J shed 4 bases, with 12 bases lying between them. This CDR3 is 15 amino acids long. The CDR3 spells CASSYQAGTGNTIYF. The CDR3 nucleotides read TGTGCCAGCAGTTACCAGGCAGGGACGGGAAACACCATATATTTT.

This clonotype was recorded many times. The chain employs TRBV29-1 and TRBJ1-1; D is unresolved. Deletions cut 6 bases from V and 0 bases from J, with 17 bases between. The CDR3 totals 15 residues. Germline V gene sequence: CDR1 SQVTM, CDR2 ANQGSEA. The CDR3 region has the DNA TGCAGCGTCCGGGAAACCACAAGTATGAACACTGAAGCTTTCTTT. Its protein product is CSVRETTSMNTEAFF.

This clonotype was seen a handful of times. The rearrangement uses TRBV15 and TRBJ2-7; weak D call: TRBD1 (5 bases). This CDR3 is built from 17 residues. The ends were cut back, 0 bases at V and 1 base at J, with 16 bases in the middle. From germline, CDR1 is LNHNV and CDR2 YYDKDF (reference sequence). This CDR3 reads CATSRDQRGTGSYEQYF. CDR3 bases: TGTGCCACCAGCAGAGATCAAAGGGGAACAGGTTCCTACGAGCAGTACTTC.

The J gene is TRBJ2-5, the V gene TRBV7-2; 8 bases align to TRBD1. CDR1 and CDR2 (germline): SGHTA, FQGNSA. CDR3 length: 14 amino acids. After removal of 4 bases from V and 4 bases from J, the junction contained 5 bases not matched to a gene. CDR3 residues: CASSYRQGTETQYF. The CDR3 nucleotides read TGTGCCAGCAGCTACAGACAGGGGACAGAGACCCAGTACTTC.

This clonotype was seen many times. This chain connects TRBV2 to TRBJ2-7, with D perhaps given as TRBD1 or TRBD2 (7 bases each). Trimming removed 6 bases from V and 3 bases from J, with 18 bases in between. Germline V gene lookup returns CDR1 SNHLY and CDR2 FYNNEI. The CDR3 is 15 residues long. CDR3 nucleotide sequence: TGTGCCAGCAGCCGGGGGACAGCGGGAATCTACGAGCAGTACTTC. It encodes CASSRGTAGIYEQYF.

The sample holds many counts of this clonotype. A much larger clone is a single base away; this may be a read error. The chain joins TRBV28 to TRBJ2-5, with D perhaps given as TRBD1 or TRBD2 (5 bases each). CDR1 is MDHEN and CDR2 is SYDVKM in the germline V gene. Between the trimmed V and J ends, which lost 6 bases and 0 bases, there was a span of 8 bases. The CDR3 runs to 13 residues. The CDR3 DNA sequence: TGTGCCAGCAGACCGGGACACCAAGAGACCCAGTACTTC. Protein sequence: CASRPGHQETQYF.

Ten or more counts support this clonotype. The chain recombines TRBV11-2 with TRBJ2-4, with D possibly being TRBD1 or TRBD2 (5 bases each). Germline V gives CDR1 SGHAT, CDR2 FQNNGV. The CDR3 has 17 amino acids. V lost 5 bases and J 0 bases, leaving 17 bases between the germline ends. CDR3 bases: TGTGCCAGCAGCGGAACAGGAACCCGGGGAGCCAAAAACATTCAGTACTTC. This translates into CASSGTGTRGAKNIQYF.

This clonotype was seen more than once but under ten times. The gene calls are TRBV27 and TRBJ1-1; 10 bases align to TRBD1. Germline lookup yields CDR1 MNHEY and CDR2 SMNVEV (reference sequence). The V segment lost 3 bases and the J segment 7 bases; nucleotides outside the gene matches: 8. The CDR3 has 15 amino acids. CDR3 protein: CASSLMTGGSGEAFF. The DNA of the CDR3 is TGTGCCAGCAGTTTGATGACAGGGGGCTCGGGTGAAGCTTTCTTT.

This clonotype appeared once. A single base separates this from a much larger clone, so it may be a read error. The chain employs TRBV30 and TRBJ2-7; D is uncertain. The CDR3 is 10 amino acids. V lost 5 bases and J lost 8, with 10 bases in between. Germline V gene sequence: CDR1 GTSNPN, CDR2 SVGIG (reference sequence). The CDR3 here is CAWGFDQQYF. Written as DNA, the CDR3 is TGTGCCTGGGGCTTCGACCAGCAGTACTTC.

This clonotype was recorded at least ten times. V gene TRBV20-1 combines with J gene TRBJ2-3, with D hard to call. There are 12 residues in the CDR3. The V gene's germline CDR1 is DFQATT and CDR2 SNEGSKA (reference sequence). Trimming cost V 5 bases and J 4 bases, with 10 bases left between them. The DNA of the CDR3 is TGCAGTGCTTCGACTGCCCCAGATACGCAGTATTTT. Translated, it gives CSASTAPDTQYF.

This clonotype has ten or more counts. V and J are TRBV28 and TRBJ1-1; TRBD1 is a possible D gene (6 bases). The CDR3 has 15 residues. Germline V gives CDR1 MDHEN, CDR2 SYDVKM. Trimming left V 6 bases short and J 3 bases short, with 17 bases between. CDR3 loop: CASRDWGGSYTEAFF. The DNA of the CDR3 is TGTGCCAGCAGGGACTGGGGGGGCTCGTACACTGAAGCTTTCTTT.

The gene calls are TRBV25-1 and TRBJ2-7, with 9 bases matching TRBD2. The CDR3 loop spans 14 amino acids. Trimming at V came to 6 bases and at J to 2 bases, leaving 5 bases not matched to a gene. Per germline, CDR1 MGHDK and CDR2 SYGVNS. The CDR3 coding sequence is TGTGCCAGCAGGGATCTAGCGGGAACCTACGAGCAGTACTTC. The encoded protein is CASRDLAGTYEQYF.

Many counts were recorded for this clonotype. V is TRBV13 and J is TRBJ2-3; a possible D gene is TRBD1 (6 bases). Germline lookup yields CDR1 PRHDT and CDR2 FYEKMQ (reference sequence). V lost 3 bases and J lost 6, with 19 bases in between. The CDR3 contains 16 residues. The CDR3 protein is CASSFRSPAGQDTQYF. The CDR3 bases are TGTGCCAGCAGCTTTCGATCCCCTGCTGGACAGGATACGCAGTATTTT.

There are many counts of this clonotype. The chain employs TRBV6-5 and TRBJ2-1; 10 nucleotides agree with TRBD2. This CDR3 comprises 16 residues. In germline, CDR1 is MNHEY, CDR2 SVGAGI. The V gene end was trimmed by 0 bases and the J gene end by 10 bases; junction bases not matched to a gene: 9. CDR3 protein: CASSYSPGTSAREQFF. CDR3 coding DNA: TGTGCCAGCAGTTACTCCCCCGGGACTAGCGCCCGAGAGCAGTTCTTC.

V and J are TRBV12-3 or TRBV12-4 and TRBJ2-6, with TRBD1 matching 8 bases. The ends lost 6 bases at V and 5 bases at J; junction bases unmatched: 6. The CDR3 contains 15 residues. CDR3 nucleotide sequence: TGTGCCAGCAGGTCAGGGGGCGGGAGGGCCAACGTCCTGACTTTC. Translated: CASRSGGGRANVLTF.

This clonotype showed up many times. This chain links TRBV24-1 with TRBJ2-5, with D possibly being TRBD1 or TRBD2 (5 bases each). CDR3 size: 15 residues. Trimming removed 4 bases at V and 4 bases at J, with 15 bases between. Germline V CDR1 and CDR2: KGHDR, SFDVKD. The CDR3 DNA follows: TGTGCCACCAGTGACCCCTCCCCGAGGGGAGAGACCCAGTACTTC. Encoded protein: CATSDPSPRGETQYF.

The V gene is TRBV24-1, the J gene TRBJ2-7; 13 bases are a match to TRBD2. The germline CDR1 and CDR2 sequences are KGHDR and SFDVKD. The CDR3 runs to 16 residues. Trimming at V came to 3 bases and at J to 7 bases, leaving 8 bases not matched to a gene. CDR3 sequence: CATSDPGLAGAGEQYF. Written as DNA, the CDR3 is TGTGCCACCAGTGATCCCGGACTAGCGGGAGCCGGGGAGCAGTACTTC.